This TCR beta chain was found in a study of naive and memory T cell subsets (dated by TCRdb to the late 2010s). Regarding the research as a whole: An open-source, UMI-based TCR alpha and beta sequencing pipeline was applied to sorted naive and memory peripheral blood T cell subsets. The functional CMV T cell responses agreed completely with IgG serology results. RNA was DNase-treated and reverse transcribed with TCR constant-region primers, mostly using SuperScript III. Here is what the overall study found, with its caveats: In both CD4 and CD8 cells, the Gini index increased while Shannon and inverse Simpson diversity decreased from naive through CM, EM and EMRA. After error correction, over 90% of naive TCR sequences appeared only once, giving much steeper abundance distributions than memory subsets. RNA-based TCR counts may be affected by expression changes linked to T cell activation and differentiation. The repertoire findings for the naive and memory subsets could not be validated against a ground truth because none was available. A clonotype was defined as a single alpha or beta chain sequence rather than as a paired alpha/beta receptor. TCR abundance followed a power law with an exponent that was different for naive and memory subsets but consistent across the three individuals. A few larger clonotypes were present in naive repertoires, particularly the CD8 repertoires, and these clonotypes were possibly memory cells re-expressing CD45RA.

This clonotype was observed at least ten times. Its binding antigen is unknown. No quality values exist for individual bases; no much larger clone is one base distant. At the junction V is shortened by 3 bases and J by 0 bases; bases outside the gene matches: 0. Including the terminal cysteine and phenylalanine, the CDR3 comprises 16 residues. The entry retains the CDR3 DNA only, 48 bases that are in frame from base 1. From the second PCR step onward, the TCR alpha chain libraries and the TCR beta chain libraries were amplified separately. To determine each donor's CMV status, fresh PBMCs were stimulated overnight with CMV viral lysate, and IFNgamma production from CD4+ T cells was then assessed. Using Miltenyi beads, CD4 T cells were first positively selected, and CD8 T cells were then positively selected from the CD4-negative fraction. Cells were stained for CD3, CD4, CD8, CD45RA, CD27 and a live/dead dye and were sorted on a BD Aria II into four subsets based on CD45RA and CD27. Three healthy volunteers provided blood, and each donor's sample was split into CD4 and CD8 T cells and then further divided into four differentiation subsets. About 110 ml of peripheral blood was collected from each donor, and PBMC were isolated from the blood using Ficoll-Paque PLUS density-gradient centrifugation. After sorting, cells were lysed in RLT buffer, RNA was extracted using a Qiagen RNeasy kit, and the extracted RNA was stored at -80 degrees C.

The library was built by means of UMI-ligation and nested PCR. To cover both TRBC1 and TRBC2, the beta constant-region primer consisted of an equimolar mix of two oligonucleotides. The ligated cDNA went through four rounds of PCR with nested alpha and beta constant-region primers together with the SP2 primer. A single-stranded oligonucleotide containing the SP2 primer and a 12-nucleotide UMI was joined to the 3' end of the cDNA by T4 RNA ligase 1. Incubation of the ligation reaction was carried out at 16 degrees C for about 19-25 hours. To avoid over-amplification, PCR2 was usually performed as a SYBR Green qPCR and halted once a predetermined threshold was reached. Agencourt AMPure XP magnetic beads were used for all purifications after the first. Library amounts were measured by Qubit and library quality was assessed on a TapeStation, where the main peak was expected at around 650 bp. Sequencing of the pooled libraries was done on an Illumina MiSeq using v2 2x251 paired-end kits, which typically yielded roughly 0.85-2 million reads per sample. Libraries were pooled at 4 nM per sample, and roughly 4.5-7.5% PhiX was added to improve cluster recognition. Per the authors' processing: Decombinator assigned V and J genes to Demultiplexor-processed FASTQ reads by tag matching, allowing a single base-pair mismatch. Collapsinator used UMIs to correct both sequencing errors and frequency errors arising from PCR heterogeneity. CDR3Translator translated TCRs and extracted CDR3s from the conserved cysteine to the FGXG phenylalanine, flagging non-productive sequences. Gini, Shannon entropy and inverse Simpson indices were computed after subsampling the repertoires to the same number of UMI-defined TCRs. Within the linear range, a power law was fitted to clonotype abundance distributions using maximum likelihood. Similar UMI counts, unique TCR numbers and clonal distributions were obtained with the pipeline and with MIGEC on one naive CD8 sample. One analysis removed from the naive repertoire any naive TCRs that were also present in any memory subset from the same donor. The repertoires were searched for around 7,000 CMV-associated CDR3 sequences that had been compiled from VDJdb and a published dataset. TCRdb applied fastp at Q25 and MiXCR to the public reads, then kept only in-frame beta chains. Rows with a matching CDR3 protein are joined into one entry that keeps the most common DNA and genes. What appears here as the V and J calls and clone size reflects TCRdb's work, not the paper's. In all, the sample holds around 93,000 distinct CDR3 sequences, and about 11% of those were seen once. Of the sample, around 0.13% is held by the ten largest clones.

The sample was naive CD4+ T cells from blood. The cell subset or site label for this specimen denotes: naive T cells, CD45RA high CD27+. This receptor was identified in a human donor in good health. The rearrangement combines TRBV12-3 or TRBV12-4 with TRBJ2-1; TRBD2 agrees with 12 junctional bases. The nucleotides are TGTGCCAGCAGTTTGACTAGCGGGAGCTCCTACAATGAGCAGTTCTTC. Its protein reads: CASSLTSGSSYNEQFF.